The clone carrying this TCR beta chain came up a few times. Antigen unknown. The CDR3 spans 16 residues. V lost 1 base and J 0 bases, leaving 9 bases between the germline ends. The germline gives CDR1 MGHRA, CDR2 YSYEKL. These data originate in a study of vaccination effects on CD4 cells after COVID-19. Before sequencing took place, the ViraFEST assay used viral peptide pools to expand antigen-specific CD4+ T cells. Following culture for ten to eleven days, CD4+ T cells were isolated. Having tested negative for nucleocapsid antibodies, the vaccine recipients showed no prior SARS-CoV-2 infection. This table comes from immunoSEQ multiplex PCR, and its TCRdb copy is limited to in-frame clones, with some not included. This sample has 65,000 to 85,000 clones, with roughly 80% found just once.

Sequenced here: CD4+ T cells from PBMCs cultured with SARS-CoV-2 spike peptides, sampled before COVID-19 vaccination. This chain connects TRBV4-1 to TRBJ2-2; no reliable D call. This TCR came from a human donor who received a COVID-19 vaccine. CDR3 protein: CASSQGGGPNTGELFF. The CDR3 coding sequence is TGCGCCAGCAGCCAAGGCGGCGGACCGAACACCGGGGAGCTGTTTTTT.